A single sample is the source of the 20 T cell receptor beta chains below, sequenced in a study of OX40 agonist ivuxolimab in advanced cancers. Clones were read by immunoSEQ multiplex PCR, and TCRdb kept only the in-frame ones, dropping some. This table has some 140,000 clones, 90% appearing once. The source was CD4+ or CD8+ T cells sorted from blood, collected in a trial of the OX40 agonist ivuxolimab. The receptors originated from an adult with an advanced solid tumor such as melanoma, head and neck, liver or kidney cancer.

This clone has only one observation. The J gene is TRBJ2-7, the V gene TRBV29-1; D unclear. The germline CDR1 and CDR2 sequences are SQVTM and ANQGSEA. The ends were cut back, 6 bases at V and 4 bases at J, with 16 bases in the middle. The CDR3 is 13 residues long. The CDR3 is CSVIYYTGYEQYF. In DNA form, the CDR3 reads TGCAGCGTGATATACTATACCGGGTACGAGCAGTACTTC.

The chain employs TRBV6-5 and TRBJ1-3; D call uncertain. Trimming took off 7 bases at V and 0 bases at J, with 7 bases between the two ends. Germline values: CDR1 MNHEY, CDR2 SVGAGI. The CDR3 is 13 residues long. The CDR3 region is CASTRSSGNTIYF. The CDR3 DNA reads TGTGCCAGCACCAGGAGCTCTGGAAACACCATATATTTT.

This clone was recorded a few times. This chain joins TRBV15 and TRBJ1-5; D is perhaps TRBD1 (6 bases). CDR1 is LNHNV and CDR2 is YYDKDF in the germline V gene (reference sequence). CDR3 size: 14 residues. The V and J ends lost 0 bases and 7 bases respectively, with 10 bases between them. CDR3 in amino acids: CATSRDGGGQPQHF. The CDR3 region has the DNA TGTGCCACCAGCAGAGATGGGGGCGGGCAGCCCCAGCATTTT.

The chain has TRBV5-1 and TRBJ1-2; TRBD1 aligns across 9 bases. The CDR3 spans 14 residues. Germline lookup yields CDR1 SGHRS and CDR2 YFSETQ. Losses at the gene ends were 4 bases for V and 2 bases for J; bases not matched to a gene: 3. CDR3 loop: CASSAGTGNYGYTF. CDR3 in DNA: TGCGCCAGCAGCGCGGGGACAGGGAACTATGGCTACACCTTC.

The chain joins TRBV6-5 to TRBJ2-6, with D maybe TRBD2 (7 bases). The germline CDR1 and CDR2 sequences are MNHEY and SVGAGI. Trimming removed 8 bases from V and 0 bases from J, with 11 bases in between. This CDR3 region has 15 residues. DNA of the CDR3: TGTGCCAGCGGGGGGGCGATCTCTGGGGCCAACGTCCTGACTTTC. This translates into CASGGAISGANVLTF.

The J gene is TRBJ2-7, the V gene TRBV4-3, with D tentatively TRBD2 (6 bases). The V and J ends lost 0 bases and 4 bases respectively, with 13 bases between them. The CDR3 totals 15 residues. Germline V gene data show CDR1 as LGHNA and CDR2 as YSLEER. The CDR3 region is CASSQDRLGGYEQYF. In DNA form, the CDR3 reads TGCGCCAGCAGCCAAGATCGGTTGGGGGGTTACGAGCAGTACTTC.

The chain combines TRBV5-1 with TRBJ1-3, with TRBD1 matching 7 bases. J gave up 2 bases and V 4 bases, and 9 bases lay outside the gene matches. The CDR3 covers 16 residues. CDR1 is SGHRS, CDR2 YFSETQ, per germline. The CDR3 sequence: CASSPQGQGAGNTIYF. The CDR3 DNA sequence: TGCGCCAGCAGCCCACAGGGCCAGGGGGCTGGAAACACCATATATTTT.

The chain uses TRBV18 and TRBJ1-4; D remains ambiguous. The germline gives CDR1 KGHSH, CDR2 LQKENI. Trimming pared 3 bases from V and 7 bases from J, leaving 15 bases between. The length of the CDR3 is 15 residues. The CDR3 DNA reads TGTGCCAGCTCACCTGGGGAGGGAAGGAGTGAAAAACTGTTTTTT. Residues: CASSPGEGRSEKLFF.

This rearrangement joins TRBV28 to TRBJ2-7; 7 positions match TRBD2. Trimming took 7 bases from V and 2 from J; bases not matched to a gene: 8. Germline-derived CDR1 and CDR2 are MDHEN and SYDVKM. There are 14 residues in the CDR3. CDR3 nucleotide sequence: TGTGCCAGCACTCATGGGGGGGGAACCTACGAGCAGTACTTC. Translated, it gives CASTHGGGTYEQYF.

The V call is TRBV6-1, the J call TRBJ2-5; maybe TRBD1 (6 bases). The CDR3 runs to 14 residues. Trimming removed 10 bases from V and 5 bases from J, with 20 bases in between. The germline gives CDR1 MNHNS, CDR2 SASEGT. The CDR3 region has the DNA TGTGCCACTTCCTCCGGACAGATAATCGAGACCCAGTACTTC. It translates to CATSSGQIIETQYF.

Written as DNA, the CDR3 is TGTGCCAGTCAGAGGACTAGCGACAGCCACCTGCAGTTCTTC. Residues: CASQRTSDSHLQFF. V usage is TRBV19 and J usage is TRBJ2-1, with 9 bases that match TRBD2. This CDR3 contains 14 residues. Trimming cost V 8 bases and J 12 bases; bases outside gene matches: 14. Germline loops: CDR1 LNHDA, CDR2 SQIVND (reference sequence).

The chain is built from TRBV7-6 and TRBJ2-1; 9 bases agree with TRBD2. The V gene's germline CDR1 is SGHVS and CDR2 FNYEAQ. V gave up 1 base and J gave up 9 bases; unmatched junction bases: 13. The CDR3 loop spans 17 amino acids. The CDR3: CASSLGPGDSGRSEQFF. The CDR3 region has the DNA TGTGCCAGCAGCTTAGGACCCGGGGATAGCGGGAGAAGTGAGCAGTTCTTC.

This chain joins TRBV6-1 and TRBJ1-5; TRBD1 matches at 9 bases. Germline CDR1 and CDR2: MNHNS and SASEGT. The CDR3 is made up of 15 amino acids. After removal of 10 bases from V and 2 bases from J, the junction contained 9 bases not matched to a gene. This CDR3 is CAISTGGFGNQPQHF. CDR3 nucleotide sequence: TGTGCCATCTCGACAGGGGGTTTCGGCAATCAGCCCCAGCATTTT.

This chain links TRBV9 with TRBJ2-3; TRBD2 aligns across 12 bases. There are 17 residues in the CDR3. The V segment lost 0 bases and the J segment 2 bases; nucleotides outside the gene matches: 4. CDR1 and CDR2 (germline): SGDLS, YYNGEE. The chain's CDR3 is CASSVGLAGGVTDTQYF. CDR3 nucleotides: TGTGCCAGCAGCGTAGGGCTAGCGGGAGGGGTCACAGATACGCAGTATTTT.

The chain employs TRBV5-4 and TRBJ2-7, with a tentative D call TRBD2 (5 bases). Looked up from germline, CDR1 is SGHNT and CDR2 is YYREEE (reference sequence). This CDR3 is built from 15 residues. V was pared by 3 bases and J by 0 bases, with 13 bases between. The CDR3 coding sequence is TGTGCCAGCAGCTCGGTGTCGGGGAGCTCCTACGAGCAGTACTTC. It yields the protein CASSSVSGSSYEQYF.

V gene TRBV9 combines with J gene TRBJ1-1, with 9 bases identical to TRBD1. The CDR3 sequence is 13 residues long. Germline CDR1 is SGDLS and CDR2 is YYNGEE. V dropped 3 bases and J dropped 7; count of bases not matched to a gene: 4. The CDR3 here is CASSAGTGIEAFF. CDR3 DNA: TGTGCCAGCAGCGCCGGGACAGGGATTGAAGCTTTCTTT.

Only one count was recorded for this clone. In nucleotides, the CDR3 is TGTGCCAGCAGCACCCTCCAGTTGAACACTGAAGCTTTCTTT. It codes for CASSTLQLNTEAFF. The chain has TRBV11-2 and TRBJ1-1; D call uncertain. This CDR3 comprises 14 residues. V was pared by 5 bases and J by 0 bases, with 10 bases between. Per the germline V gene, CDR1 is SGHAT and CDR2 is FQNNGV.

This rearrangement joins TRBV25-1 to TRBJ1-2; D might be TRBD1 (6 bases). This CDR3 comprises 13 residues. V lost 7 bases, J lost 2 bases, and 11 bases lay in between. Germline V CDR1 and CDR2: MGHDK, SYGVNS. The CDR3 here is CASTPGQNYGYTF. In DNA form, the CDR3 reads TGTGCCAGCACCCCCGGACAGAACTATGGCTACACCTTC.

This chain uses TRBV9 with TRBJ2-2; D ambiguous. Germline values: CDR1 SGDLS, CDR2 YYNGEE. The CDR3 contains 15 residues. V lost 2 bases and J lost 4, with 12 bases in between. DNA of the CDR3: TGTGCCAGCAGCGTTGCCCTGACGATCACCGGGGAGCTGTTTTTT. Protein product: CASSVALTITGELFF.

V usage is TRBV4-2 and J usage is TRBJ1-2; no firm D call. Germline V lookup: CDR1 LGHNA, CDR2 YNFKEQ. The CDR3 spans 17 residues. V dropped 0 bases and J dropped 1 base, with 15 bases sitting between them. This CDR3 reads CASSQEGGRIGNYGYTF. The DNA for the CDR3 is TGTGCCAGCAGCCAAGAAGGAGGGAGGATAGGTAACTATGGCTACACCTTC.